Listed here are 2 T cell receptor beta chains from one sample, sequenced in a study of blood T cells in healthy people across ages. The second PCR ran roughly 7 to 11 cycles with a sample-barcoded 5' primer and J-beta primers. TCRdb analysed the 5' RACE reads with MiXCR anew, one entry per CDR3 protein. The sample has hundreds of thousands of distinct CDR3 sequences, less than 25% seen once. The data also belong to a second study, concerning T cells of mothers and their children.

The sample was blood. These receptors all stem from a boy aged 5-17 years in good health.

This rearrangement joins TRBV20-1 to TRBJ1-2; TRBD1 matches at 7 bases. Germline CDR1 and CDR2: DFQATT and SNEGSKA (reference sequence). After removal of 1 base from V and 4 bases from J, the junction contained 0 bases not matched to a gene. There are 12 residues in the CDR3. CDR3 in DNA: TGCAGTGCTAGAGCAGGGGGCTATGGCTACACCTTC. It codes for CSARAGGYGYTF.

This clonotype showed up just a few times. This rearrangement joins TRBV7-2 to TRBJ2-1; the D call may be TRBD1 or TRBD2 (5 bases each). The end of the DNA aligns better with TRBJ2-5, so the J call may be wrong. CDR1 and CDR2 (germline): SGHTA, FQGNSA. This CDR3 spans 14 amino acids. Here the CDR3 DNA reads TGTGCCAGCAGCTTAGGGGGCGGGTCGGGGACCCAGTACTTC. It encodes CASSLGGGSGTQYF.